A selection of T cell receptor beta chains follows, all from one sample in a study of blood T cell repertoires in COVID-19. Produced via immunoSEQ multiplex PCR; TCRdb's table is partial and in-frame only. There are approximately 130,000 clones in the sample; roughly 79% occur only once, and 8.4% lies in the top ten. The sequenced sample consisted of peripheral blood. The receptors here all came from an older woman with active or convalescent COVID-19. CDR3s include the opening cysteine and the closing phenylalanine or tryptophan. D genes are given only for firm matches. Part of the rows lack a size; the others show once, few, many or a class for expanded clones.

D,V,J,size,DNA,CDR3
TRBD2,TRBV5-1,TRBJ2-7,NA,TGCGCCAGCAGCTTGGTAGCTTCGTCTAGCGGTTCCTACGAGCAGTACTTC,CASSLVASSSGSYEQYF
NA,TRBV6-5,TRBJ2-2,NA,TGTGCCAGCAGGCCTGCGGTGGAGATCGGGGAGCTGTTTTTT,CASRPAVEIGELFF
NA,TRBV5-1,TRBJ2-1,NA,TGCGCCAGCAGCTTGGGCATAGACAATGAGCAGTTCTTC,CASSLGIDNEQFF
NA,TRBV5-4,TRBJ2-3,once,TGTGCCAGCAGCCCGCGGATAACAGATACGCAGTATTTT,CASSPRITDTQYF
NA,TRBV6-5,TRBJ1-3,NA,TGTGCCAGCACCGCGCTATCTGGAAACACCATATATTTT,CASTALSGNTIYF
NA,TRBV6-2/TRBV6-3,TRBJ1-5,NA,TGTGCCAGCAGTTACGGAGGGAGCCAGCCCCAGCATTTT,CASSYGGSQPQHF
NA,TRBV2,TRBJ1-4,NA,TGTGCCAGCAAGGCAGGGGCATCCGTTCGGACTGAAAAACTGTTTTTT,CASKAGASVRTEKLFF
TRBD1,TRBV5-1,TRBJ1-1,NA,TGCGCCAGCAGCTCTACACAGGGGAGGAACACTGAAGCTTTCTTT,CASSSTQGRNTEAFF
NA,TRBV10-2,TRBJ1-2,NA,TGCGCCAGCAGTGAGGACAGCTCAAACTATGGCTACACCTTC,CASSEDSSNYGYTF
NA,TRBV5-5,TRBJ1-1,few,TGTGCCAGCAGCTTGGGACAGATAAACACTGAAGCTTTCTTT,CASSLGQINTEAFF
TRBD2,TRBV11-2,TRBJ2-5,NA,TGTGCCAGCAGCTTATCTCTAGCGGGGGAGACCCAGTACTTC,CASSLSLAGETQYF
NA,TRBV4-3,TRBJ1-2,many,TGCGCCAGCAGCCAGGGCAGGCACTATGGCTACACCTTC,CASSQGRHYGYTF
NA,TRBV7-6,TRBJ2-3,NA,TGTGCCAGCAGCTTACTGGACACGACTAGCACAGATACGCAGTATTTT,CASSLLDTTSTDTQYF
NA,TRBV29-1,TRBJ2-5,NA,TGCAGCGTTGAAAGCCACTCCCTCTCCCCACCCTTCGGCCAAGAGACCCAGTACTTC,CSVESHSLSPPFGQETQYF
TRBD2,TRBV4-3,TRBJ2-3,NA,TGCGCCAGCAGCCAAGATAAAGGCCTAGCGGGAGAGGATACGCAGTATTTT,CASSQDKGLAGEDTQYF
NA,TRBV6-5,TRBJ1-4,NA,TGTGCCAGCAGGTACCCCGGGCCCGGGGGGGAAAAACTGTTTTTT,CASRYPGPGGEKLFF
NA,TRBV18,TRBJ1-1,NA,TGTGCCAGCTCACCACTGAGGGGGACGAACACTGAAGCTTTCTTT,CASSPLRGTNTEAFF
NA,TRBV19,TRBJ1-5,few,TGTGCCAGTAGTACCCTCAGCGGATACAATCAGCCCCAGCATTTT,CASSTLSGYNQPQHF
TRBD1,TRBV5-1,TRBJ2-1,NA,TGCGCCAGCAGCTTGGGGGACAGGGCAAGTAATGAGCAGTTCTTC,CASSLGDRASNEQFF
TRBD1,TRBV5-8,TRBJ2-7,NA,TGTGCCAGCAGACCGGGACAGGGGCTATATGAGCAGTACTTC,CASRPGQGLYEQYF
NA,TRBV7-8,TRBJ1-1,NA,TGTGCCAGCAGCTTGACAGTACAAGCTTTCGTTGGGGCTTTCTTT,CASSLTVQAFVGAFF
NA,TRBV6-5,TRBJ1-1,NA,TGTGCCAGCAGCCCCCGAACCCAGGGATTTAATGAAGCTTTCTTT,CASSPRTQGFNEAFF
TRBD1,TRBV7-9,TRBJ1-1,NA,TGTGCCAGCAGCGGTGGGACAGGGATGTCCACTGAAGCTTTCTTT,CASSGGTGMSTEAFF
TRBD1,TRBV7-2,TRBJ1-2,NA,TGTGCCAGCAGCCCCCGGACAGGGGGGGGCTACACCTTC,CASSPRTGGGYTF
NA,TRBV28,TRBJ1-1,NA,TGTGCCAGCAGGGGCCCCGGTGGGTATGCTTTCTTT,CASRGPGGYAFF
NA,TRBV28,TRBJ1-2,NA,TGTGCCAGCATCCCCGGACCAAGGGGAGGGTATGGCTACACCTTC,CASIPGPRGGYGYTF
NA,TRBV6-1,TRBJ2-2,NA,TGTGCCAGCAGTGAATCCGGGGGTTCGAACACCGGGGAGCTGTTTTTT,CASSESGGSNTGELFF
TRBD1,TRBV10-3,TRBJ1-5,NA,TGTGCCATCAGTGAATCGGACAGGGGTGGCAATCAGCCCCAGCATTTT,CAISESDRGGNQPQHF
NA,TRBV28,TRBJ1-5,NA,TGTGCCAGCAGGCCTAAGACAGGACCTAGCAATCAGCCCCAGCATTTT,CASRPKTGPSNQPQHF
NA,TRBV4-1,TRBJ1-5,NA,TGCGCCAGCAGCCGGGCTTTAGAGCAGCCCCAGCATTTT,CASSRALEQPQHF
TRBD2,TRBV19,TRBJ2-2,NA,TGTGCCAGTAGTACTGGCGGACTAGCGGGAGTCCGGGAGCTGTTTTTT,CASSTGGLAGVRELFF
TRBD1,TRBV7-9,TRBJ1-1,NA,TGTGCCAGCAGCTTAGGACAGGGGGATCGAGCTTTCTTT,CASSLGQGDRAFF
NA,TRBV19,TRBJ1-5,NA,TGTGCCAGTAGTATGACAGGTTCCTTTTTTCAGCGGCCCCAGCATTTT,CASSMTGSFFQRPQHF
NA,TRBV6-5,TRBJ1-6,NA,TGTGCCAGCAGTTACTTCAGACCAGGCGGGAATTCACCCCTCCACTTT,CASSYFRPGGNSPLHF
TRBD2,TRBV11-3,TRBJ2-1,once,TGTGCCAGCAGCTCCGGCGGGGGGAGCTCCTACAATGAGCAGTTCTTC,CASSSGGGSSYNEQFF
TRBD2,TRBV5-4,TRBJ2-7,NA,TGTGCCAGCAGCCCGGGGGGGGCCTCATACGAGCAGTACTTC,CASSPGGASYEQYF
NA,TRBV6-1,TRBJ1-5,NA,TGTGCCAGCAGTGAAGGGAGGAGGGGACAGCCCCAGCATTTT,CASSEGRRGQPQHF
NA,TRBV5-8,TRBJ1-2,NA,TGTGCCAGCAGCTGGCGGGGACCTGGCTACACCTTC,CASSWRGPGYTF
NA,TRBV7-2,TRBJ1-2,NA,TGTGCCAGCAGCTTAAACAGTAATGGCTACACCTTC,CASSLNSNGYTF
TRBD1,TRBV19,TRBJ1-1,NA,TGTGCCAGTAGCGAGGGGGCGGGGAACACTGAAGCTTTCTTT,CASSEGAGNTEAFF
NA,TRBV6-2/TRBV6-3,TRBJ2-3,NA,TGTGCCAGCAGTTACTTCCTAGCCGGGGTACTTTCAGATACGCAGTATTTT,CASSYFLAGVLSDTQYF
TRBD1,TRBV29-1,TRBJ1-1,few,TGCAGCGTCCTCCAGGGGGGCAACACTGAAGCTTTCTTT,CSVLQGGNTEAFF
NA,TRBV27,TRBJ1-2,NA,TGTGCCAGCAAAGCTAAAGCCCCACTTTATGGCTACACCTTC,CASKAKAPLYGYTF
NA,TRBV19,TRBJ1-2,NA,TGTGCCAGTAGTATCAAGGGGGAAGGCTATGGCTACACCTTC,CASSIKGEGYGYTF
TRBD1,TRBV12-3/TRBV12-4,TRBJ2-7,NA,TGTGCCAGCAGTTTCGGACAGGGATCCGAGCAGTACTTC,CASSFGQGSEQYF
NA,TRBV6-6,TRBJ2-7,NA,TGTGCCAGCACTCCGATGTCCCGGGGCTCCTACGAGCAGTACTTC,CASTPMSRGSYEQYF
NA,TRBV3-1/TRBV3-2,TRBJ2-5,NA,TGTGCCAGCAGCAGGAGGGAAGGGAAAGAGACCCAGTACTTC,CASSRREGKETQYF
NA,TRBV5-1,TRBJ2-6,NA,TGCGCCAGCAGCGCACAGGGCTCCCTCTCTGGGGCCAACGTCCTGACTTTC,CASSAQGSLSGANVLTF
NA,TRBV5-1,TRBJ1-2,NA,TGCGCCAGCAGCTTGTTGGGGGGTCGGAGTGGCTACACCTTC,CASSLLGGRSGYTF
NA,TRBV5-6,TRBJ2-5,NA,TGTGCCAGCAGCTTGGGGAGTTTAAACCAAGAGACCCAGTACTTC,CASSLGSLNQETQYF
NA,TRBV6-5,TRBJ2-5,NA,TGTGCCAGCAGTTACTCTAGGGGTGGGACCCAGTACTTC,CASSYSRGGTQYF
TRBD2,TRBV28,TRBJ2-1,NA,TGTGCCAGCAGTTTGGCTAGCGGGGGCCGACTCTACAATGAGCAGTTCTTC,CASSLASGGRLYNEQFF